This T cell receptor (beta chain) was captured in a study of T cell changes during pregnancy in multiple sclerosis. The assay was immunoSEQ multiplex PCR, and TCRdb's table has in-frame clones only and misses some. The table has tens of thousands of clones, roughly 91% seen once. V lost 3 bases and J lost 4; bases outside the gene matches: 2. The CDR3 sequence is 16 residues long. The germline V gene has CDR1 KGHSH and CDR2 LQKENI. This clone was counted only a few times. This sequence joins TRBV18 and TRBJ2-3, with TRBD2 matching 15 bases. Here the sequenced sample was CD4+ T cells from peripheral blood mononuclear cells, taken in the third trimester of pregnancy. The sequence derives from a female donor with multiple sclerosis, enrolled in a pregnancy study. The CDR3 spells CASSPRTSGGADTQYF. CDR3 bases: TGTGCCAGCTCACCCCGGACTAGCGGGGGGGCAGATACGCAGTATTTT.